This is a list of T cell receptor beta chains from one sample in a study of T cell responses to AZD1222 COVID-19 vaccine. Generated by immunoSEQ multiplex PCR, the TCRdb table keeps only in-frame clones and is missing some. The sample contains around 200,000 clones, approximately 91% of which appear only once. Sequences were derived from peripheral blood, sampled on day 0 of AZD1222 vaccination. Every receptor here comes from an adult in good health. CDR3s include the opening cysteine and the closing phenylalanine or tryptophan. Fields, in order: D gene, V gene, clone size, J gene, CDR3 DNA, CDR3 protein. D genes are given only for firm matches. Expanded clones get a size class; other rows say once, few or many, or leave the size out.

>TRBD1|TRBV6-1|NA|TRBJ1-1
TGTGCCAGCAGTGAAACCTTGACAGGGTGGAACACTGAAGCTTTCTTT
CASSETLTGWNTEAFF
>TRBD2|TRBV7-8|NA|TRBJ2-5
TGTGCCAGCAGCTCCCCCGGGGGGGTTCTTTGGGAGACCCAGTACTTC
CASSSPGGVLWETQYF
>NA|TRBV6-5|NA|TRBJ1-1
TGTGCCAGCAGTTACTCGAACGCAGGGTTCACTGAAGCTTTCTTT
CASSYSNAGFTEAFF
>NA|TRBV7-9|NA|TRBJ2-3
TGTGCCAGCAGCAATCGCGGAGGGGACGTATCAGATACGCAGTATTTT
CASSNRGGDVSDTQYF
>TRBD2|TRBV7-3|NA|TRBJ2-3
TGTGCCAGCAGCTTACCCGGACTAGCGGGGGGGCCGGATACGCAGTATTTT
CASSLPGLAGGPDTQYF
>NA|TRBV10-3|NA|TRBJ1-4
TGTGCCATCAGTGACAGGGGCAGAGAAAAACTGTTTTTT
CAISDRGREKLFF
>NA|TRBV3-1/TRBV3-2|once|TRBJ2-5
TGTGCCAGCAGCCCCTGGGCCAAACAAGAGACCCAGTACTTC
CASSPWAKQETQYF
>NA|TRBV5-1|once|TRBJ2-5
TGCGCCAGCAGCTTGGGTTTCCAAGAGACCCAGTACTTC
CASSLGFQETQYF
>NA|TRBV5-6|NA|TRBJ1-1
TGTGCCAGCAGCTTGGTAGGGGAGGGGATGAACACTGAAGCTTTCTTT
CASSLVGEGMNTEAFF
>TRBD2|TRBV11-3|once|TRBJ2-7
TGTGCCAGCAGCAAAACTAGCGCAGGCTACGAGCAGTACTTC
CASSKTSAGYEQYF
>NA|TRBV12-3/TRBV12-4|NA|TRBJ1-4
TGTGCCAGCAGTTTATCAGGGGCGGGAAAACTGTTTTTT
CASSLSGAGKLFF
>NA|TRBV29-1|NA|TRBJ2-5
TGCAGCGTTGAAGATAGAGGGAAACAAGAGACCCAGTACTTC
CSVEDRGKQETQYF
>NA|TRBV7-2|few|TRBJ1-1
TGTGCCAGCAGCGCAGAATCCGGGACGGGAGGAAGTGAAGCTTTCTTT
CASSAESGTGGSEAFF
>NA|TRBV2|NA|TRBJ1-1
TGTGCCAGCAGTAACGCAGGGAACCGGGGTGGACCTGAAGCTTTCTTT
CASSNAGNRGGPEAFF
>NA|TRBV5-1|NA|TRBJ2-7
TGCGCCAGCAGCTTGGCAGGGGCAGGGAACCTCTACGAGCAGTACTTC
CASSLAGAGNLYEQYF
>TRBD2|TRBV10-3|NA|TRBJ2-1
TGTGCCATCAGTCCCCCTAGCGGGAGAGGGAATGAGCAGTTCTTC
CAISPPSGRGNEQFF
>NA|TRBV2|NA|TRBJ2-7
TGTGCCAGCAGTGATATAGCATACGCCCCCTACGAGCAGTACTTC
CASSDIAYAPYEQYF
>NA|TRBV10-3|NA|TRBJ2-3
TGTGCCATCAGGAGACAGGGCCGGGGGGCGGATACGCAGTATTTT
CAIRRQGRGADTQYF
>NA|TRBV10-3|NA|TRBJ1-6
TGTGCCATCAGTGAGTCGAGTAGGAAAGGGTCCTATAATTCACCCCTCCACTTT
CAISESSRKGSYNSPLHF
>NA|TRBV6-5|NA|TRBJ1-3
TGTGCCACCATATCCCCGCTCTCTGGAAACACCATATATTTT
CATISPLSGNTIYF
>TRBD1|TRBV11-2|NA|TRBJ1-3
TGTGCCAGCAGCCCCGGGACAGTCTCTGGAAACACCATATATTTT
CASSPGTVSGNTIYF
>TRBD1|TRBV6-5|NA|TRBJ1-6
TGTGCCAGCAGTCTTGGGACAGGGGGGTCACCCCTCCACTTT
CASSLGTGGSPLHF
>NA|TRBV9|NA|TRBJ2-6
TGTGCCAGCAGCGTATTAGGGGCCCCTGGGGCCAACGTCCTGACTTTC
CASSVLGAPGANVLTF
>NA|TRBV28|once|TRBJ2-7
TGTGCCAGCAGGAGCTCCTACGAGCAGTACTTC
CASRSSYEQYF
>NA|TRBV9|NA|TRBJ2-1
TGTGCCAGCAGCGTAGACTGGTACTCCTACAATGAGCAGTTCTTC
CASSVDWYSYNEQFF
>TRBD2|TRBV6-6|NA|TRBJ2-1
TGTGCCAGCAGACGAGGACTAGCGGGAGAGGGGTATGTGGGGAATGAGCAGTTCTTC
CASRRGLAGEGYVGNEQFF
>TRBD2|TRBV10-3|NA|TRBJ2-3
TGTGCCATCAGTGAGTCGTTTTTGCTAGCGGGAGCAGATACGCAGTATTTT
CAISESFLLAGADTQYF
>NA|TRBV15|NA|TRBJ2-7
TGTGCCACCAGCCCGTCTAGCGCCTCACTCTCGGGCGACGAGCAGTACTTC
CATSPSSASLSGDEQYF
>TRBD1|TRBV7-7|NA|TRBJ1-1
TGTGCTAGCAGCTCTCGGGACAGGGGGTCGAACACTGAAGCTTTCTTT
CASSSRDRGSNTEAFF
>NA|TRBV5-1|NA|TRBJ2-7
TGCGCCAGCAGCTCCGGGGCGGGGAGCTCCTACGAGCAGTACTTC
CASSSGAGSSYEQYF
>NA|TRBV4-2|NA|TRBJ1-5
TGTGCCAGCAGCCAAGAGGACACAAGCAATCAGCCCCAGCATTTT
CASSQEDTSNQPQHF
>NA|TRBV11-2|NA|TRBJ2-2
TGTGCCAGCAGCTTACCCTCCGACCGACAGGCGTACACCGGGGAGCTGTTTTTT
CASSLPSDRQAYTGELFF
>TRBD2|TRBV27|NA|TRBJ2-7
TGTGCCAGCAGTTGGACTAGCGGATCCTACGAGCAGTACTTC
CASSWTSGSYEQYF
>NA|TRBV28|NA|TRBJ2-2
TGTGCCAGCAGTTTAACAGGGTACACCGGGGAGCTGTTTTTT
CASSLTGYTGELFF
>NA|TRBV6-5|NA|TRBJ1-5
TGTGCCAGCAGTTCCGGGGGTATTCGCAATCAGCCCCAGCATTTT
CASSSGGIRNQPQHF
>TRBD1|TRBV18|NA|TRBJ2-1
TGTGCCAGCTCACCCCTTCGGGACAGGGTAGCTTACAATGAGCAGTTCTTC
CASSPLRDRVAYNEQFF
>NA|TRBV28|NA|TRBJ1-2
TGTGCCAGCAGTTTGGGCGGACAAAACTATGGCTACACCTTC
CASSLGGQNYGYTF
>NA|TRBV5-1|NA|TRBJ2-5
TGCGCCAGCGGGTTTCGAGGGAACCGGCACCAAGAGACCCAGTACTTC
CASGFRGNRHQETQYF
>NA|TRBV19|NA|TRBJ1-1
TGTGCCAGTAGTCCGCGGTTAGTTAGGGAAAACACTGAAGCTTTCTTT
CASSPRLVRENTEAFF
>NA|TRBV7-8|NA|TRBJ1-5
TGTGCCAGCAGCTTATCACGCAGGGATCAGCCCCAGCATTTT
CASSLSRRDQPQHF
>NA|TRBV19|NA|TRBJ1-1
TGTGCCAGTAGTATAGTAGCGGGGGACGCCTTGCCCCCCAACAGTGCTTTCTTT
CASSIVAGDALPPNSAFF
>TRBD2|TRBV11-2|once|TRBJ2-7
TGTGCCAGCAGCCCGAAGGGTAGAGCGGGAGTCTGGGAGCAGTACTTT
CASSPKGRAGVWEQYF
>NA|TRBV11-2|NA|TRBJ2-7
TGTGCCAGCAGCCAGGATGGAAACGAGCAGTACTTC
CASSQDGNEQYF
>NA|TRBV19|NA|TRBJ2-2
TGTGCCAGTAGATTCCCGACGAGCACGAACACCGGGGAGCTGTTTTTT
CASRFPTSTNTGELFF
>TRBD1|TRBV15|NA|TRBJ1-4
TGTGCCACCAGCAGCCTGTTGGGGACAGGGAATGAAAAACTGTTTTTT
CATSSLLGTGNEKLFF